This T cell receptor (beta chain) originates from a study of OX40 agonist ivuxolimab in advanced cancers. About the research overall: Hepatocellular carcinoma, melanoma, renal cell or head and neck cancer was diagnosed in the dose-escalation patients. Partial responses were achieved by three patients: one hepatocellular carcinoma, two cutaneous melanoma.

From germline, CDR1 is SGHKS and CDR2 YYEKEE (reference sequence). This CDR3 is built from 14 residues. V was shortened by 4 bases and J by 10 bases, with 18 bases between the two germline ends. Some clones are missing from TCRdb's copy, which holds only in-frame ones; the method was immunoSEQ multiplex PCR. The data show about 58,000 clones, with about four fifths seen just once and roughly 1.6% held by the top ten. General observations from the study: Among the lowest peripheral clonal expansion occurred in 0.1-3.0 mg/kg partial responders.

This clone has just one count. Its antigen is unidentified. The chain employs TRBV5-5 and TRBJ2-4, with a possible D match to TRBD1 (5 bases). This receptor was taken from an adult with an advanced solid tumor such as melanoma, head and neck, liver or kidney cancer. This specimen was CD4+ or CD8+ T cells sorted from blood, taken in a trial of the OX40 agonist ivuxolimab. CDR3 in DNA: TGTGCCAGCAGCATTGGGCAGGGTTCTGAGATTCAGTACTTC. Translated: CASSIGQGSEIQYF.